The next 3 T cell receptor beta chains were all read from a single sample in a study of T cell repertoires in cytomegalovirus infection. Via MiXCR, TCRdb re-called the reads, giving one row per CDR3 protein. The sample records hundreds of thousands of distinct CDR3 sequences, less than 35% being singletons. The antigens these receptors bind are not known. The sequencing used cultured CD8+ T cells from PBMCs, collected from culture after CMV antigen stimulation. The receptors come from a human donor in good health (CMV status not recorded). Some clones in this sample may be carry-over from other donors' samples.

This chain uses TRBV5-1 with TRBJ2-7, with 8 bases matching TRBD2. V lost 3 bases, J lost 3 bases, and 8 bases stayed unmatched. The CDR3 extends over 15 amino acids. The germline V gene has CDR1 SGHRS and CDR2 YFSETQ. The CDR3 nucleotides read TGCGCCAGCAGCTCTTTTAGCGGGGAGATCTACGAGCAGTACTTC. Its protein is CASSSFSGEIYEQYF. Looking up the rest from reference TRBV5-1 and TRBJ2-7 gives the full variable domain: KAGVTQTPRYLIKTRGQQVTLSCSPISGHRSVSWYQQTPGQGLQFLFEYFSETQRNKGNFPGRFSGRQFSNSRSEMNVSTLELGDSALYLCASSSFSGEIYEQYFGPGTRLTVT.

This clonotype was detected only a few times. The chain's CDR3 is CASSLVGTEAGANVLTF. The CDR3 bases are TGTGCCAGCAGCTTGGTGGGGACAGAAGCTGGGGCCAACGTCCTGACTTTC. The genes are TRBV5-4 and TRBJ2-6; 7 nucleotides align to TRBD1. The germline V gene has CDR1 SGHNT and CDR2 YYREEE (reference sequence). The V and J ends lost 0 bases and 2 bases, in that order; junction bases with no gene match: 5. The CDR3 is 17 residues long.

The rearrangement uses TRBV2 and TRBJ2-7; D may be TRBD1 (6 bases). V was pared by 6 bases and J by 4 bases, with 19 bases between. This CDR3 is 15 amino acids long. Germline V gives CDR1 SNHLY, CDR2 FYNNEI. The CDR3 DNA reads as TGTGCCAGCAGCCCCACTTCCGGGACACATTACGAGCAGTACGTC. It encodes CASSPTSGTHYEQYV.